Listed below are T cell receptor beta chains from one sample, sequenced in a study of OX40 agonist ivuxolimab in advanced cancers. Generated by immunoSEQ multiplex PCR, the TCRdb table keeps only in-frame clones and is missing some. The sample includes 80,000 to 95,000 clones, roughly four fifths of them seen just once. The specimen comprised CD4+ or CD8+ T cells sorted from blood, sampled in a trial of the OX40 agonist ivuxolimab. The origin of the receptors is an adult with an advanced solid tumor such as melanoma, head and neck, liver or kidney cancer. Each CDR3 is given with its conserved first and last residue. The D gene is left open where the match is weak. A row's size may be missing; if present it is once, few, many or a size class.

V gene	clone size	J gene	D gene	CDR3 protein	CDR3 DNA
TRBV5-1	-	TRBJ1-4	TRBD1	CASTTGATNEKLFF	TGCGCCAGCACCACAGGGGCAACTAATGAAAAACTGTTTTTT
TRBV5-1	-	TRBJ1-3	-	CASSPDSSGNTIYF	TGCGCCAGCAGCCCTGACAGCTCTGGAAACACCATATATTTT
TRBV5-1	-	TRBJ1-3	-	CASRRDGNSGNTIYF	TGCGCCAGCAGGAGGGACGGCAACTCTGGAAACACCATATATTTT
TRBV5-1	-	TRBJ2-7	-	CASSPFRQDSYEQYF	TGCGCCAGCAGCCCTTTTCGACAGGACTCCTACGAGCAGTACTTC
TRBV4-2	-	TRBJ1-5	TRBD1	CASSPTGGSFSQPQHF	TGTGCCAGCAGCCCAACAGGGGGAAGTTTCAGTCAGCCCCAGCATTTT
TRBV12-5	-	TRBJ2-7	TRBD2	CASGSDSGAYEQYF	TGTGCTAGTGGTTCAGATAGCGGGGCCTACGAGCAGTACTTC
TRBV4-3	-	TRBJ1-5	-	CASSQGLGANQPQHF	TGCGCCAGCAGCCAGGGCCTGGGGGCGAATCAGCCCCAGCATTTT
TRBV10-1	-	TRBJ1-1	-	CASSESSDMRAFF	TGCGCCAGCAGTGAGTCGTCGGACATGCGAGCTTTCTTT
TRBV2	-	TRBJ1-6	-	CASSERGREGNSPLHF	TGTGCCAGCAGTGAGCGAGGGAGGGAAGGTAATTCACCCCTCCACTTT
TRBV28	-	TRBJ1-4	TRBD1	CASSRTGSLEKLFF	TGTGCCAGCAGTCGGACAGGGTCACTTGAAAAACTGTTTTTT
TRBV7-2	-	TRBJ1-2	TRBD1	CASSLSGTGGRRGYTF	TGTGCCAGCAGCCTCTCCGGGACAGGGGGCCGCCGAGGCTACACCTTC
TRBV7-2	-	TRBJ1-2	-	CASSPKADYGYTF	TGTGCCAGCAGCCCAAAAGCGGACTATGGCTACACCTTC
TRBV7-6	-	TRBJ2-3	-	CASSLGHTDTQYF	TGTGCCAGCAGCTTAGGCCATACAGATACGCAGTATTTT
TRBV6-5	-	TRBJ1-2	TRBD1	CASSRGQGIMNGYTF	TGTGCCAGCAGTCGGGGACAGGGGATAATGAATGGCTACACCTTC
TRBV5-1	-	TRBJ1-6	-	CASSVDGSSYNSPLHF	TGCGCCAGCAGCGTGGACGGGAGCTCCTATAATTCACCCCTCCACTTT
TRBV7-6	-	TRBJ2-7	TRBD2	CASSLVGTGGADEQYF	TGTGCCAGCAGCTTAGTAGGCACCGGGGGGGCCGACGAGCAGTACTTC
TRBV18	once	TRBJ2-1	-	CASSPATQYNEQFF	TGTGCCAGCTCACCAGCCACACAATACAATGAGCAGTTCTTC
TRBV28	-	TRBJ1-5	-	CASSLSGYQPQHF	TGTGCCAGCAGTTTATCTGGATATCAGCCCCAGCATTTT
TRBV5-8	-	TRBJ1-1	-	CASSLVGTGWAEAFF	TGTGCCAGCAGCTTGGTTGGGACTGGGTGGGCTGAAGCTTTCTTT
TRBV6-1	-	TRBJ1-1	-	CASSLQGWTEAFF	TGTGCCAGCAGTCTACAGGGTTGGACTGAAGCTTTCTTT
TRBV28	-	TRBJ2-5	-	CASSSAGQLQETQYF	TGTGCCAGCAGTTCCGCAGGACAGTTACAAGAGACCCAGTACTTC
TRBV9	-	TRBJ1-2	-	CASTGGLRGGYTF	TGTGCCAGCACGGGAGGCCTAAGGGGGGGCTACACCTTC
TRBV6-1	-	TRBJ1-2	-	CASFLYPNYGYTF	TGTGCCAGCTTTTTGTACCCTAACTATGGCTACACCTTC
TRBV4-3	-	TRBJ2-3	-	CASSQATGQSTDTQYF	TGCGCCAGCAGCCAGGCGACGGGCCAAAGCACAGATACGCAGTATTTT
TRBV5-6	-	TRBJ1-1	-	CASRLLGGLVDTEAFF	TGTGCCAGCAGGCTGCTTGGGGGCTTAGTGGACACTGAAGCTTTCTTT
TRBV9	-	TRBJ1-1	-	CASSVWMVGEAFF	TGTGCCAGCAGCGTATGGATGGTCGGTGAAGCTTTCTTT
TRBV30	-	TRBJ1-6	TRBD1	CAWSVRTTGGLSPLHF	TGTGCCTGGAGTGTACGTACGACAGGGGGCTTGTCACCCCTCCACTTT
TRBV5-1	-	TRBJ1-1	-	CASSLAAGTEAFF	TGCGCCAGCAGCTTGGCCGCGGGCACGGAAGCTTTCTTT
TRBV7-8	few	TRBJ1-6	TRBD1	CASSLDPGQGGPPLHF	TGTGCCAGCAGCTTAGATCCCGGACAGGGAGGTCCACCCCTCCACTTT
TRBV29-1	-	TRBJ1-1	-	CSVVEVAAAEAFF	TGCAGCGTTGTGGAGGTGGCGGCGGCTGAAGCTTTCTTT
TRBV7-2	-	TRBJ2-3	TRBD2	CASSPRRLAGADTQYF	TGTGCCAGCAGCCCCCGAAGACTAGCGGGGGCAGATACGCAGTATTTT
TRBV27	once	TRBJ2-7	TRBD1	CASSTRDRSYEQYF	TGTGCCAGCAGTACCCGGGACAGATCCTACGAGCAGTACTTC
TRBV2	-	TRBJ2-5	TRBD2	CASRRTSGGAIETQYF	TGTGCCAGCAGGAGGACTAGCGGGGGGGCGATAGAGACCCAGTACTTC
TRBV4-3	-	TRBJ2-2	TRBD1	CASSLYIGQGGELFF	TGCGCCAGCAGCCTTTACATCGGACAGGGCGGGGAGCTGTTTTTT
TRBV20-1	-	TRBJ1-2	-	CSANDNYGYTF	TGCAGTGCAAACGACAACTATGGCTACACCTTC
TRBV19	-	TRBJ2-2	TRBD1	CASSMGRGHPGELFF	TGTGCCAGTAGTATGGGCAGGGGGCATCCCGGGGAGCTGTTTTTT
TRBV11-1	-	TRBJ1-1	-	CASSLEDGGTEAFF	TGTGCCAGCAGCTTAGAGGATGGGGGCACTGAAGCTTTCTTT
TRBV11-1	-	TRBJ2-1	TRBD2	CASSGGPGLGYNEQFF	TGTGCCAGCAGCGGAGGACCGGGACTAGGCTACAATGAGCAGTTCTTC
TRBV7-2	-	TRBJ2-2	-	CASSFFTGELFF	TGTGCCAGCAGCTTCTTTACCGGGGAGCTGTTTTTT
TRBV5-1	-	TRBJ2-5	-	CASSLNAGAQETQYF	TGCGCCAGCAGCTTGAACGCGGGGGCCCAAGAGACCCAGTACTTC
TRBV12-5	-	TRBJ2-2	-	CASGLRTRGLTGELFF	TGTGCTAGTGGTTTGCGTACCCGGGGTCTGACCGGGGAGCTGTTTTTT
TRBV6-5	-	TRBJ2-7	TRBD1	CASSNPTGSEQYF	TGTGCCAGCAGTAACCCGACAGGGAGCGAGCAGTACTTC
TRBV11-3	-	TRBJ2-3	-	CASSAKRTASSTDTQYF	TGTGCCAGCAGCGCTAAGAGGACGGCGTCGAGCACAGATACGCAGTATTTT
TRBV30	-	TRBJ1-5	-	CAWSTGDYSNQPQHF	TGTGCCTGGAGTACGGGGGACTATAGCAATCAGCCCCAGCATTTT
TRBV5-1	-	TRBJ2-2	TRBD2	CASSSGGGMNTGELFF	TGCGCCAGCAGCTCAGGCGGGGGGATGAACACCGGGGAGCTGTTTTTT
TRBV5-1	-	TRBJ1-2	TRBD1	CASSLGDRVDVGGYTF	TGCGCCAGCAGCTTGGGGGACAGGGTTGATGTTGGTGGCTACACCTTC
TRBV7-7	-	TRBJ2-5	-	CASSLGGSNVETQYF	TGTGCTAGCAGCTTAGGAGGAAGTAACGTGGAGACCCAGTACTTC
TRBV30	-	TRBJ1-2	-	CAWSGGVGYGYTF	TGTGCCTGGAGTGGAGGGGTTGGGTATGGCTACACCTTC
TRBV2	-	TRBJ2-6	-	CASRADSINSGANVLTF	TGTGCCAGCAGGGCGGACAGTATAAACTCTGGGGCCAACGTCCTGACTTTC
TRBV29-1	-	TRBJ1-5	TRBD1	CSVEGQGARQPQHF	TGCAGCGTTGAAGGGCAGGGGGCCCGGCAGCCCCAGCATTTT
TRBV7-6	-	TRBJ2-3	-	CASSLGLHTDTQYF	TGTGCCAGCAGCTTGGGACTTCACACAGATACGCAGTATTTT
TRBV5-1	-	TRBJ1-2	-	CASSLDGGSDGYTF	TGCGCCAGCAGCCTGGATGGGGGAAGTGATGGCTACACCTTC
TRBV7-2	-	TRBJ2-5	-	CASSPWAQTGETQYF	TGTGCCAGCAGCCCCTGGGCCCAGACGGGGGAGACCCAGTACTTC
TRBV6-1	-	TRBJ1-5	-	CASSEAAGQPQHF	TGTGCCAGCAGTGAAGCAGCGGGGCAGCCCCAGCATTTT
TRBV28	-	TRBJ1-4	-	CASSLRGLGEKLFF	TGTGCCAGCAGTTTGAGGGGTCTGGGTGAAAAACTGTTTTTT
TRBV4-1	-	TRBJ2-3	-	CASSRIGTDTQYF	TGCGCCAGCAGCCGTATCGGCACAGATACGCAGTATTTT
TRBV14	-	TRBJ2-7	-	CASSQNLIYEQYF	TGTGCCAGCAGCCAGAATCTGATCTACGAGCAGTACTTC
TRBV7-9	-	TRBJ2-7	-	CASSLGKVEQYF	TGTGCCAGCAGCTTAGGAAAGGTGGAGCAGTACTTC
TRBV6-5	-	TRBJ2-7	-	CASTANPGGFMEQYF	TGTGCCAGCACCGCGAATCCGGGGGGCTTTATGGAGCAGTACTTC